This T cell receptor beta chain was profiled in a study of blood T cell repertoires in COVID-19. About the study: The United States, Italy and Spain provided the acute and convalescent COVID-19 samples. PBMCs, B-cell-depleted T cells, or T cells provided the cDNA or gDNA that made up the material.

The authors' processing: Estimation of nucleated cell counts was performed using reference gene primer amplification. The assay was immunoSEQ multiplex PCR, and TCRdb's table has in-frame clones only and misses some. V and J calls and clone size come straight from that table; D and trimming were deduced from the DNA. The sample consists of 140,000 to 150,000 clones, around 78% of them appearing once. This CDR3 contains 14 residues. The ends were cut back, 2 bases at V and 7 bases at J, with 15 bases in the middle. Germline V CDR1 and CDR2: MNHNY, SVGAGI (reference sequence). Sequencing was performed on peripheral blood. The chain links TRBV6-6 to TRBJ2-7, with D possibly matching TRBD1 (6 bases). This TCR was recovered from a woman aged 60-70 years with acute or convalescent COVID-19. The CDR3 reads CASSYGTWSGEQYF. The CDR3 nucleotides are TGTGCCAGCAGTTACGGGACATGGTCTGGAGAGCAGTACTTC.